The 11 T cell receptor beta chains below all came from one sample that was sequenced in a study of blood T cells in healthy people across ages. A sample-barcoded 5' primer and a J-beta primer mix were used in a second PCR of about 7 to 12 cycles. TCRdb re-derived calls from the 5' RACE reads in MiXCR, one entry per CDR3 protein. The sample has about 290,000 distinct CDR3 sequences; roughly 26% are singletons. Sample: blood. The source of these receptors is a woman aged 70-85 years in good health.

The gene calls are TRBV7-3 and TRBJ2-3; 7 nucleotides agree with TRBD2. Germline V gene data show CDR1 as SGHTA and CDR2 as FQGTGA. CDR3 length equals 15 residues. V was pared by 0 bases and J by 5 bases, with 5 bases of the junction left unmatched. The CDR3 protein is CASSLTGTMLDTQYF. CDR3 in DNA: TGTGCCAGCAGCTTAACCGGGACTATGTTAGATACGCAGTATTTT.

V and J are TRBV4-3 and TRBJ2-1; D may match TRBD1 or TRBD2 (5 bases each). The DNA end favors TRBJ2-7, so the J call may be wrong. Germline V gene lookup returns CDR1 LGHNA and CDR2 YSLEER. The CDR3 has 14 residues. The CDR3 bases are TGCGCCAGCAGCCAAGGTGAGGGGCGCTACGAGCAGTACTTC. It codes for CASSQGEGRYEQYF.

The rearrangement uses TRBV2 and TRBJ1-2; no clear D. CDR3 length equals 13 residues. Per germline, CDR1 SNHLY and CDR2 FYNNEI. Trimming cost V 4 bases and J 5 bases, with 11 bases left between them. CDR3 in amino acids: CASSGTDYYGYTF. The DNA of the CDR3 is TGTGCCAGCAGTGGAACAGACTATTATGGCTACACCTTC. The entire variable domain, with the rest obtained from reference TRBV2 and TRBJ1-2, is as follows: EPEVTQTPSHQVTQMGQEVILRCVPISNHLYFYWYRQILGQKVEFLVSFYNNEISEKSEIFDDQFSVERPDGSNFTLKIRSTKLEDSAMYFCASSGTDYYGYTFGSGTRLTVV.

In its sample, this clonotype was seen a few times. V is TRBV20-1 and J is TRBJ2-7, with D tentatively TRBD2 (5 bases). The germline CDR1 and CDR2 sequences are DFQATT and SNEGSKA (reference sequence). The CDR3 consists of 12 residues. With 1 base removed from V and 6 bases from J, the gap between germline ends came to 10 bases. CDR3 amino acids: CSARGSAGEQYF. The CDR3 nucleotides read TGCAGTGCTAGAGGCTCTGCGGGCGAGCAGTACTTC.

Concerning this clonotype itself: Just one base apart from a much larger clone, this may be a read error. The V gene is TRBV3-1, the J gene TRBJ2-5; no clear D gene. The CDR3 extends over 12 amino acids. CDR1 is LGHDT and CDR2 is YNNKEL in the germline V gene (reference sequence). V was pared by 1 base and J by 11 bases, with 11 bases between. CDR3 sequence: CASSQANYKQYF. CDR3 bases: TGTGCCAGCAGCCAAGCGAACTACAAGCAGTACTTC.

The chain links TRBV7-8 to TRBJ2-7; 11 bases line up with TRBD2. This CDR3 spans 17 amino acids. V was pared by 5 bases and J by 0 bases, with 9 bases of the junction left unmatched. Germline CDR1 reads SGHVS; CDR2 reads FQNEAQ. The CDR3 DNA reads as TGTGCCAGCAGCCCAGTAGCGGGAGGGCAAATCTCCTACGAGCAGTACTTC. Its protein is CASSPVAGGQISYEQYF.

This clonotype was observed many times. The chain has TRBV7-2 and TRBJ2-7, with 8 nucleotides matching TRBD2. Trimming removed 0 bases from V and 6 bases from J; junction bases left unmatched: 10. This CDR3 is built from 16 residues. Per germline, CDR1 SGHTA and CDR2 FQGNSA. CDR3 sequence: CASSLAAGTSYGEQYF. In DNA, the CDR3 is TGTGCCAGCAGCTTAGCGGCCGGGACTAGTTACGGCGAGCAGTACTTC.

The rearrangement uses TRBV15 and TRBJ1-3; D is undetermined. This CDR3 is built from 13 residues. Trimming left V 8 bases short and J 5 bases short, with 13 bases between. Germline-derived CDR1 and CDR2 are LNHNV and YYDKDF (reference sequence). For the CDR3, the DNA is TGTGCCACCCGTAGTGGCCAAAGAAACACCATATATTTT. This codes for CATRSGQRNTIYF.

This chain uses TRBV2 with TRBJ1-2; D not certain. Trimming left V 2 bases short and J 4 bases short, with 17 bases between. Germline CDR1 is SNHLY and CDR2 is FYNNEI. CDR3 size: 16 residues. The CDR3 loop reads CASSESGYRWGYGYTF. As DNA, the CDR3 is TGTGCCAGCAGTGAATCGGGGTACCGATGGGGCTATGGCTACACCTTC.

This clonotype was found a few times. V usage is TRBV7-9 and J usage is TRBJ2-5; TRBD2 matches at 10 bases. CDR1 and CDR2 (germline): SEHNR, FQNEAQ (reference sequence). CDR3 size: 16 residues. V lost 3 bases, J lost 5 bases, and 9 bases stayed unmatched. The CDR3 loop is CASSFGSSGSYETQYF. CDR3 coding DNA: TGTGCCAGCAGCTTCGGGTCTAGCGGGAGCTATGAGACCCAGTACTTC.

This clonotype was seen ten or more times. The chain recombines TRBV5-1 with TRBJ2-1; the D call may be TRBD1 or TRBD2 (6 bases each). The length of the CDR3 is 16 residues. Deletions cut 4 bases from V and 3 bases from J, with 17 bases between. CDR1 and CDR2 from the germline V gene are SGHRS and YFSETQ. CDR3 DNA sequence: TGCGCCAGCAGCGGAAGAGGGGGGAACAGCTACAATGAGCAGTTCTTC. Protein product: CASSGRGGNSYNEQFF.